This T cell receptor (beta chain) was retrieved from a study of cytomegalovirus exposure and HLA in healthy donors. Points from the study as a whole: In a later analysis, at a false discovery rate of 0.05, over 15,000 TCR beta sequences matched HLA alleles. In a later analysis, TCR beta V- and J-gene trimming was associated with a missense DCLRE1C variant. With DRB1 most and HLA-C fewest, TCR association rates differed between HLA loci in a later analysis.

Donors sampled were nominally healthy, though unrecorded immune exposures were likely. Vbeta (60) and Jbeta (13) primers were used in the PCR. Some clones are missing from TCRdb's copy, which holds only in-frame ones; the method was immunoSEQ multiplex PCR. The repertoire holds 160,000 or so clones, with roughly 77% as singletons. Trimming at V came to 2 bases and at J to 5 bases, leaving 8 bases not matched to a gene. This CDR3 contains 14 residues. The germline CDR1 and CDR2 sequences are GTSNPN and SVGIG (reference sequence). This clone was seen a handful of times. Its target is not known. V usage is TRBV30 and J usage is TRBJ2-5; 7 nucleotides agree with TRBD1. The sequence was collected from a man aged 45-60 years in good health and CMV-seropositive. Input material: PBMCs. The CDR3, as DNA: TGTGCCTGGAGTCCTGGACTCAGGGGGGAGACCCAGTACTTC. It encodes CAWSPGLRGETQYF.